These 14 T cell receptor beta chains were sequenced from one sample in a study of beta chain features in type 1 diabetes. Study observations and caveats: Among all four CD4+ subsets, Type 1 diabetes patients had TCRB CDR3s that were moderately but significantly shorter.

No antigens are known for them. As every portion of the isolated RNA was reverse transcribed, the sequencing read expressed TCRB transcripts. Clones were read by immunoSEQ multiplex PCR, and TCRdb kept only the in-frame ones, dropping some. The sample lists about 640,000 clones, around 12% occurring once. The specimen was naive CD4+ T cells from blood. These receptors came from a man aged 25-45 years with type 1 diabetes.

This clone came up a few times. The chain is built from TRBV7-2 and TRBJ2-7; 7 positions agree with TRBD2. The germline CDR1 and CDR2 sequences are SGHTA and FQGNSA. This CDR3 is built from 15 residues. Unmatched junction bases numbered 11, after V lost 4 bases and J lost 5 bases. The CDR3: CASSSGGRGNDEQYF. The CDR3 DNA is TGTGCCAGCAGCTCGGGTGGGCGGGGGAACGACGAGCAGTACTTC.

This chain joins TRBV5-1 and TRBJ2-5; no firm D call. Trimming removed 4 bases from V and 1 base from J, with 14 bases in between. CDR3 length: 15 residues. Germline-derived CDR1 and CDR2 are SGHRS and YFSETQ. CDR3 protein: CASSGYRATQETQYF. CDR3 DNA sequence: TGCGCCAGCAGCGGCTACAGAGCGACCCAAGAGACCCAGTACTTC. Supplemented by reference TRBV5-1 and TRBJ2-5, the full variable domain reads KAGVTQTPRYLIKTRGQQVTLSCSPISGHRSVSWYQQTPGQGLQFLFEYFSETQRNKGNFPGRFSGRQFSNSRSEMNVSTLELGDSALYLCASSGYRATQETQYFGPGTRLLVL.

In this sample, this clone turned up a few times. The chain links TRBV29-1 to TRBJ2-5, with D unclear. The CDR3 extends over 10 amino acids. V lost 7 bases and J 1 base, leaving 4 bases between the germline ends. Germline CDR1 SQVTM, CDR2 ANQGSEA. Written as DNA, the CDR3 is TGCAGCGCTCTCCAAGAGACCCAGTACTTC. As protein: CSALQETQYF.

This sequence joins TRBV7-9 and TRBJ2-5, with D uncertain. Trimming took off 4 bases at V and 2 bases at J, with 8 bases between the two ends. The length of the CDR3 is 13 residues. CDR1 and CDR2 from the germline V gene are SEHNR and FQNEAQ (reference sequence). The CDR3 DNA reads as TGTGCCAGCAGCTCTGAGTTGCAAGAGACCCAGTACTTC. It yields the protein CASSSELQETQYF.

The CDR3 loop is CASRGRTLRNTEAFF. As DNA, the CDR3 is TGTGCCAGCAGGGGACGGACTCTCAGGAACACTGAAGCTTTCTTT. The chain has TRBV6-6 and TRBJ1-1; perhaps TRBD1 as D (5 bases). The CDR3 extends over 15 amino acids. The germline V gene has CDR1 MNHNY and CDR2 SVGAGI (reference sequence). Trimming removed 6 bases from V and 1 base from J, with 15 bases in between.

This clone has just a few counts. The chain carries TRBV30 and TRBJ1-2; 7 bases agree with TRBD1. Germline V CDR1 and CDR2: GTSNPN, SVGIG (reference sequence). The CDR3 runs to 14 residues. With 0 bases clipped from V and 7 bases from J, the junction kept 8 bases outside the gene matches. The CDR3 DNA follows: TGTGCCTGGAGTGTATCCAGGGGGACCGGTGGCTACACCTTC. Translation: CAWSVSRGTGGYTF.

This clone was picked up a small number of times. This chain links TRBV7-2 with TRBJ1-2; 8 bases match TRBD1. Germline CDR1 reads SGHTA; CDR2 reads FQGNSA. V lost 5 bases to trimming and J lost 8 bases; unmatched junction nucleotides: 13. This CDR3 spans 15 amino acids. The CDR3 DNA is TGTGCCAGCAGCCCCCGGACAGGGCGGGAAGGAGGCTACACCTTC. This encodes CASSPRTGREGGYTF.

The rearrangement uses TRBV29-1 and TRBJ1-2; a weak D match, TRBD1 (6 bases). Germline loops: CDR1 SQVTM, CDR2 ANQGSEA. The ends were cut back, 4 bases at V and 7 bases at J, with 16 bases in the middle. The CDR3 extends over 13 amino acids. The DNA of the CDR3 is TGCAGCGTTGCTACCTGGACAGCTCCTGGCTACACCTTC. Translating it yields CSVATWTAPGYTF.

This clone was recorded a few times. Written as DNA, the CDR3 is TGTGCCAGCATGAAAGCGGGAGTCTCCTACAATGAGCAGTTCTTC. It encodes CASMKAGVSYNEQFF. The rearrangement uses TRBV2 and TRBJ2-1; TRBD2 matches 8 bases. This CDR3 comprises 15 residues. J was trimmed by 0 bases and V by 7 bases; bases with no gene match: 5. Germline loops: CDR1 SNHLY, CDR2 FYNNEI.

Regarding this clone: At the DNA level, this CDR3 is encoded by other sequences in the same sample as well. The rearrangement links TRBV30 to TRBJ1-4; possibly TRBD1 for D (6 bases). The V and J ends lost 0 bases and 6 bases respectively, with 8 bases between them. The CDR3 contains 13 residues. Per the germline V gene, CDR1 is GTSNPN and CDR2 is SVGIG (reference sequence). CDR3 nucleotide sequence: TGTGCCTGGAGTGTACAGGGTGATGAAAAACTGTTTTTT. Translating gives CAWSVQGDEKLFF. Combining the CDR3 with reference TRBV30 and TRBJ1-4 gives the whole variable domain SQTIHQWPATLVQPVGSPLSLECTVEGTSNPNLYWYRQAAGRGLQLLFYSVGIGQISSEVPQNLSASRPQDRQFILSSKKLLLSDSGFYLCAWSVQGDEKLFFGSGTQLSVL.

The J gene is TRBJ2-5, the V gene TRBV30; possibly TRBD1 for D (5 bases). This CDR3 is 14 amino acids long. Deletions cut 0 bases from V and 0 bases from J, with 8 bases between. Germline loops: CDR1 GTSNPN, CDR2 SVGIG (reference sequence). The DNA of the CDR3 is TGTGCCTGGAGTGTAGGACACAACCAAGAGACCCAGTACTTC. This sequence encodes CAWSVGHNQETQYF.

This clone has only a few counts. The chain recombines TRBV4-3 with TRBJ2-2, with TRBD1 identical over 9 bases. With V trimmed by 4 bases and J by 5 bases, 8 bases remained unmatched. The CDR3 is made up of 16 amino acids. Germline CDR1 LGHNA, CDR2 YSLEER. CDR3 loop: CASSLKGTGITGELFF. The CDR3 region has the DNA TGCGCCAGCAGCCTCAAGGGGACAGGGATTACCGGGGAGCTGTTTTTT.

This chain's CDR3 is CASSLPGHPKRIQYF. CDR3 in DNA: TGTGCCAGCAGTTTACCCGGGCACCCCAAGCGCATTCAGTACTTC. The V and J genes are TRBV6-4 and TRBJ2-4; D is uncertain. Trimming left V 5 bases short and J 9 bases short, with 20 bases between. Per the germline V gene, CDR1 is MRHNA and CDR2 is SNTAGT. The CDR3 is 15 amino acids.

In the case of this clone: This likely comes from a read error, as the CDR3 has no conserved phenylalanine or tryptophan at its end. It is unclear where the CDR3 begins or ends on the DNA, so no DNA is shown, and the CDR3 is as TCRdb lists it. The chain carries TRBV2 and TRBJ2-7. The CDR3 spans 15 residues, counting both ends. Germline CDR1 SNHLY, CDR2 FYNNEI. CDR3 in amino acids: CASSEGSSRSRVSTS.